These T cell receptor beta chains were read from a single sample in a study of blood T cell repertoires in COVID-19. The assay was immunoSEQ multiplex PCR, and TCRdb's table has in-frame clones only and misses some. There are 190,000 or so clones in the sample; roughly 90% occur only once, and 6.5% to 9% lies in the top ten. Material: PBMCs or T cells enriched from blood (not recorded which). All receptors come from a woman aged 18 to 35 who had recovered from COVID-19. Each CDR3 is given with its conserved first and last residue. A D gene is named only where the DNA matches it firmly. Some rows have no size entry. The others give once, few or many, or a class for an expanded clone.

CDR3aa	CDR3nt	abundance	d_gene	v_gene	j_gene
CASSPDREPGQPQHF	TGTGCCAGCAGTCCGGACAGGGAGCCGGGTCAGCCCCAGCATTTT	NA	TRBD1	TRBV27	TRBJ1-5
CASSRSRDRARYTF	TGTGCCAGTAGTCGAAGCCGGGACAGGGCCCGCTACACCTTC	NA	TRBD1	TRBV19	TRBJ1-2
CASRVEVSTDTQYF	TGCGCCAGCAGGGTGGAGGTGAGCACAGATACGCAGTATTTT	NA	NA	TRBV5-1	TRBJ2-3
CASSQPRGTGGNTIYF	TGTGCCAGCAGCCAGCCTAGGGGGACGGGTGGAAACACCATATATTTT	NA	NA	TRBV4-2	TRBJ1-3
CASSLGGGAQETQYF	TGTGCCAGCAGTTTAGGCGGGGGGGCCCAAGAGACCCAGTACTTC	NA	TRBD2	TRBV28	TRBJ2-5
CSVERQVGDTQYF	TGCAGCGTTGAAAGGCAGGTGGGAGATACGCAGTATTTT	NA	NA	TRBV29-1	TRBJ2-3
CATSDGTSGGAVDTQYF	TGTGCCACCAGTGATGGGACTAGCGGGGGGGCCGTAGATACGCAGTATTTT	NA	TRBD2	TRBV24-1	TRBJ2-3
CASSVVGTSGVTDTQYF	TGTGCCAGCAGCGTAGTAGGGACTAGCGGGGTCACAGATACGCAGTATTTT	NA	TRBD2	TRBV9	TRBJ2-3
CASSQTGYSNQPQHF	TGTGCCAGCAGCCAAACAGGTTATAGCAATCAGCCCCAGCATTTT	NA	NA	TRBV3-1/TRBV3-2	TRBJ1-5
CASSGQGGHGYTF	TGTGCCAGTAGCGGCCAGGGGGGCCATGGCTACACCTTC	NA	TRBD1	TRBV19	TRBJ1-2
CASTTGGGYEQYF	TGTGCCAGCACCACAGGGGGTGGTTACGAGCAGTACTTC	NA	TRBD1	TRBV6-5	TRBJ2-7
CASRSRLSGGPSTDTQYF	TGTGCCAGCAGGTCCCGTCTTAGCGGGGGTCCTAGCACAGATACGCAGTATTTT	once	TRBD2	TRBV13	TRBJ2-3
CASSLWSSEQYF	TGTGCCAGCAGTTTATGGTCTAGCGAGCAGTACTTC	NA	NA	TRBV28	TRBJ2-7
CATSRGGQVNEQFF	TGTGCCACCAGCAGAGGGGGACAGGTTAATGAGCAGTTCTTC	NA	TRBD1	TRBV15	TRBJ2-1
CASSDRTSGNNEQFF	TGCGCCAGCAGTGACCGGACTAGCGGGAACAATGAGCAGTTCTTC	once	TRBD2	TRBV10-2	TRBJ2-1
CASSFVDSHNEQFF	TGTGCCAGCAGCTTCGTGGACAGTCACAATGAGCAGTTCTTC	NA	NA	TRBV7-9	TRBJ2-1
CASSQLTDQPQHF	TGTGCCAGCAGTCAACTTACTGATCAGCCCCAGCATTTT	NA	NA	TRBV28	TRBJ1-5
CASSPGREGSPLHF	TGCGCCAGCAGCCCCGGCAGGGAGGGGTCACCCCTCCACTTT	NA	NA	TRBV5-1	TRBJ1-6
CASSLPRIRDLNYGYTF	TGTGCCAGCAGTTTGCCAAGAATCAGGGATTTGAACTATGGCTACACCTTC	NA	NA	TRBV28	TRBJ1-2
CASSLGQPSYEQYF	TGTGCCAGCAGCCTCGGACAGCCTTCCTACGAGCAGTACTTC	NA	NA	TRBV6-5	TRBJ2-7